The 25 T cell receptor beta chains listed next were all sequenced from one sample in a study of T cell repertoires in cytomegalovirus infection. TCRdb reanalysed the reads using MiXCR and keeps one entry per CDR3 protein. The profile covers 570,000 or so distinct CDR3 sequences, with 40% appearing a single time and 48% taken by the ten largest. Their target antigens are unknown. Specimen: cultured PBMCs, collected from culture after CMV antigen stimulation. These receptors were obtained from a human donor in good health (CMV status not recorded). Some clones in this sample may be carry-over from other donors' samples.

This clonotype was seen a handful of times. The chain has TRBV7-9 and TRBJ2-3, with D possibly TRBD2 on 5 matching bases. The germline V gene has CDR1 SEHNR and CDR2 FQNEAQ (reference sequence). Deletions cut 6 bases from V and 0 bases from J, with 25 bases between. CDR3 length: 19 amino acids. The CDR3, as DNA: TGTGCCAGCAGACATTCGGGAAAGCAGGTGGTTGTCAGCACAGATACGCAGTATTTT. The encoded protein is CASRHSGKQVVVSTDTQYF.

The CDR3, as DNA: TGTGCCAGCAGCTCCAATAGGCTCGACGAGCAGTACTTC. Translated, it gives CASSSNRLDEQYF. The chain combines TRBV7-2 with TRBJ2-7; no reliable D call. This CDR3 is 13 amino acids long. Trimming took off 4 bases at V and 5 bases at J, with 12 bases between the two ends. Germline V gene lookup returns CDR1 SGHTA and CDR2 FQGNSA.

The table lists this clonotype with a few counts. The CDR3 bases are TGTGCCAGCAGCCGAGAACTAGCGGTCCCACCGGGGGAGCAGTACTTC. It is translated as CASSRELAVPPGEQYF. The rearrangement links TRBV7-9 to TRBJ2-7, with 8 bases matching TRBD2. The trim removed 5 bases at V and 7 bases at J, leaving 16 bases unmatched. Per germline, CDR1 SEHNR and CDR2 FQNEAQ (reference sequence). This CDR3 region has 16 residues.

The V gene is TRBV28, the J gene TRBJ1-5; TRBD1 is a possible D gene (5 bases). Germline V gene lookup returns CDR1 MDHEN and CDR2 SYDVKM. The V gene lost 4 bases and the J gene lost 0 bases, with 10 bases spanning the gap. There are 15 residues in the CDR3. The CDR3 DNA sequence: TGTGCCAGCAGTTCCTACAGGCGTAGCAATCAGCCCCAGCATTTT. It translates to CASSSYRRSNQPQHF.

This clonotype was counted at least ten times. This sequence joins TRBV7-9 and TRBJ2-3; D is unresolved. This CDR3 is built from 13 residues. Germline V gives CDR1 SEHNR, CDR2 FQNEAQ (reference sequence). The V and J ends lost 4 bases and 1 base respectively, with 6 bases between them. The CDR3 here is CASSSRGTDTQYF. CDR3 DNA sequence: TGTGCCAGCAGCTCCCGGGGCACAGATACGCAGTATTTT.

This clonotype was observed a few times. V and J are TRBV7-9 and TRBJ2-5; 7 nucleotides agree with TRBD1. Germline trimming cut 6 bases from V and 5 bases from J; bases unmatched to any gene: 9. The V gene's germline CDR1 is SEHNR and CDR2 FQNEAQ (reference sequence). The CDR3 covers 14 residues. CDR3 bases: TGTGCCAGCAGATCGGGACAGACCCAGGAGACCCAGTACTTC. Translation gives CASRSGQTQETQYF.

V gene TRBV6-1 combines with J gene TRBJ1-1; TRBD1 might be the D (5 bases). Trimming stripped 3 bases from V and 11 bases from J, with 25 bases between. CDR1 is MNHNS and CDR2 is SASEGT in the germline V gene. The CDR3 sequence is 16 residues long. The CDR3 here is CASSDSPLSRTHRAFF. The CDR3, as DNA: TGTGCCAGCAGTGATAGTCCCCTGTCCCGGACCCACAGGGCTTTCTTT.

The chain recombines TRBV4-2 with TRBJ1-3; weak D call: TRBD1 (5 bases). V lost 0 bases, J lost 0 bases, and 18 bases lay in between. Germline values: CDR1 LGHNA, CDR2 YNFKEQ. The CDR3 loop spans 19 amino acids. In DNA form, the CDR3 reads TGTGCCAGCAGCCAAGATGGGGGTCCTGGTGTGATCTCTGGAAACACCATATATTTT. Translated, it gives CASSQDGGPGVISGNTIYF.

The V gene is TRBV24-1, the J gene TRBJ2-7; D could derive from TRBD1 or TRBD2 (5 bases each). The CDR3 has 11 residues. V lost 12 bases, J lost 0 bases, and 8 bases lay in between. The germline gives CDR1 KGHDR, CDR2 SFDVKD. The CDR3 here is CAPGTSYEQYF. CDR3 nucleotides: TGTGCCCCAGGGACCTCCTACGAGCAGTACTTC.

The J gene is TRBJ2-1, the V gene TRBV7-8, with TRBD1 identical over 7 bases. Germline V CDR1 and CDR2: SGHVS, FQNEAQ. With V trimmed by 6 bases and J by 6 bases, 11 bases remained unmatched. The CDR3 loop spans 15 amino acids. CDR3 coding DNA: TGTGCCAGCAGAAAAGACAGGGTAGGAGGCAATGAGCAGTTCTTC. Its protein product is CASRKDRVGGNEQFF.

This clonotype was observed a handful of times. This chain links TRBV7-2 with TRBJ1-2; D not resolved. V lost 5 bases, J lost 3 bases, and 10 bases lay in between. Germline V gene sequence: CDR1 SGHTA, CDR2 FQGNSA. The CDR3 is made up of 13 amino acids. The CDR3: CASSRRTDYGYTF. CDR3 nucleotide sequence: TGTGCCAGCAGCCGGAGGACGGACTATGGCTACACCTTC.

The sample holds a few counts of this clonotype. The rearrangement uses TRBV27 and TRBJ1-5, with 8 bases matching TRBD1. The CDR3 loop spans 14 amino acids. CDR1 and CDR2 from the germline V gene are MNHEY and SMNVEV (reference sequence). J gave up 2 bases and V 5 bases, and 2 bases lay outside the gene matches. The CDR3 DNA sequence: TGTGCCAGCAGTGCGGGACAGGGCAATCAGCCCCAGCATTTT. This sequence encodes CASSAGQGNQPQHF.

The V gene is TRBV7-2, the J gene TRBJ1-1; 11 nucleotides align to TRBD1. The CDR3 runs to 17 residues. The germline V gene has CDR1 SGHTA and CDR2 FQGNSA. The junction had 10 bases not matched to a gene; V was cut back by 2 bases and J by 5 bases. CDR3 DNA: TGTGCCAGCAGCTTAACATTGGGGACAGGGGGGATTACTGAAGCTTTCTTT. Amino acids: CASSLTLGTGGITEAFF.

The V gene is TRBV7-9, the J gene TRBJ2-5, with 8 bases identical to TRBD1. V lost 8 bases to trimming and J lost 5 bases; unmatched junction nucleotides: 7. CDR3 length: 13 residues. From germline, CDR1 is SEHNR and CDR2 FQNEAQ (reference sequence). This chain's CDR3 is CASHRGIGETQYF. The DNA for the CDR3 is TGTGCCAGCCACAGGGGGATCGGGGAGACCCAGTACTTC. The full variable domain, its missing parts supplied by reference TRBV7-9 and TRBJ2-5, is DTGVSQNPRHKITKRGQNVTFRCDPISEHNRLYWYRQTLGQGPEFLTYFQNEAQLEKSRLLSDRFSAERPKGSFSTLEIQRTEQGDSAMYLCASHRGIGETQYFGPGTRLLVL.

This clonotype was seen a few times. The rearrangement joins TRBV11-2 to TRBJ1-1; tentative D call: TRBD1 (5 bases). Germline CDR1 reads SGHAT; CDR2 reads FQNNGV. CDR3 length: 13 amino acids. V gave up 11 bases and J gave up 4 bases, with 17 bases separating them. In nucleotides, the CDR3 is TGTGCCGGATCTAAATTCGGGGCCACTGAAGCTTTCTTT. Translated: CAGSKFGATEAFF.

This chain links TRBV10-2 with TRBJ2-3, with 7 bases aligning to TRBD2. The CDR3 contains 14 residues. The V gene's germline CDR1 is WSHSY and CDR2 SAAADI. J gave up 6 bases and V 6 bases, and 9 bases lay outside the gene matches. CDR3 amino acids: CASSPTSSRDTQYF. CDR3 bases: TGCGCCAGCAGCCCGACTAGCTCTCGTGATACGCAGTATTTT.

The chain employs TRBV7-8 and TRBJ2-7; D unresolved. This CDR3 contains 13 residues. Trimming took off 2 bases at V and 7 bases at J, with 12 bases between the two ends. CDR1 is SGHVS, CDR2 FQNEAQ, per germline. CDR3 bases: TGTGCCAGCAGCTTACCAGTGCTGGGGGAGCAGTACTTC. This codes for CASSLPVLGEQYF.

This clonotype was seen ten or more times. V is TRBV7-2 and J is TRBJ2-3; D is undetermined. The V and J ends lost 6 bases and 5 bases respectively, with 12 bases between them. The CDR3 is made up of 13 amino acids. Germline V lookup: CDR1 SGHTA, CDR2 FQGNSA. CDR3 DNA sequence: TGTGCCAGCAGACTACCCCCGGGAGATACGCAGTATTTT. It codes for CASRLPPGDTQYF.

This chain links TRBV2 with TRBJ2-5; D might be TRBD2 (5 bases). V was clipped by 2 bases and J by 7 bases, with 11 bases between them. There are 13 residues in the CDR3. Per germline, CDR1 SNHLY and CDR2 FYNNEI. The CDR3 spells CASSESVAGTQYF. The CDR3, as DNA: TGTGCCAGCAGTGAATCGGTCGCGGGGACCCAGTACTTC.

As to this clonotype: The CDR3 carries no conserved terminal phenylalanine or tryptophan, so it likely arises from a read error. V gene TRBV19 combines with J gene TRBJ2-1; 7 bases are shared with TRBD2. The CDR3 totals 13 residues. V gave up 6 bases and J gave up 8 bases; unmatched junction bases: 7. CDR1 is LNHDA and CDR2 is SQIVND in the germline V gene (reference sequence). The CDR3 sequence: CASRVIGGYEQFC. The CDR3 DNA follows: TGTGCCAGTAGGGTGATCGGGGGGTATGAGCAGTTCTGC.

V and J are TRBV7-4 and TRBJ2-7; tentative D call: TRBD2 (5 bases). Germline V gene data show CDR1 as SGHVT and CDR2 as SQSDAQ. This CDR3 spans 15 amino acids. Trimming stripped 5 bases from V and 3 bases from J, with 17 bases between. This CDR3 reads CASSAGLPSRYEQYF. The CDR3 DNA sequence: TGTGCCAGCAGCGCGGGCCTCCCGTCGCGCTACGAGCAGTACTTC.

There are a few counts of this clonotype. The J gene is TRBJ1-1, the V gene TRBV7-2, with TRBD1 identical over 7 bases. Germline V gives CDR1 SGHTA, CDR2 FQGNSA. Losses at the gene ends were 6 bases for V and 7 bases for J; bases not matched to a gene: 8. The CDR3 runs to 13 residues. Here the CDR3 DNA reads TGTGCCAGCAGACAACGACAGGGCCTTGAAGCTTTCTTT. Amino acid sequence: CASRQRQGLEAFF. Together with reference TRBV7-2 and TRBJ1-1, the CDR3 gives the full variable domain: GAGVSQSPSNKVTEKGKDVELRCDPISGHTALYWYRQSLGQGLEFLIYFQGNSAPDKSGLPSDRFSAERTGGSVSTLTIQRTQQEDSAVYLCASRQRQGLEAFFGQGTRLTVV.

This clonotype was detected many times. This chain joins TRBV7-2 and TRBJ2-7; 7 nucleotides align to TRBD2. The CDR3 runs 14 residues. CDR1 and CDR2 from the germline V gene are SGHTA and FQGNSA. After removal of 0 bases from V and 4 bases from J, the junction contained 3 bases not matched to a gene. This CDR3 is CASSLAGLDYEQYF. The DNA for the CDR3 is TGTGCCAGCAGCTTAGCCGGACTAGATTACGAGCAGTACTTC.

This clonotype occurred a few times. The V gene is TRBV28, the J gene TRBJ2-3; D is perhaps TRBD1 or TRBD2 (5 bases each). Germline V gives CDR1 MDHEN, CDR2 SYDVKM. CDR3 length: 15 amino acids. V was trimmed by 10 bases and J by 3 bases, leaving 20 bases between them. DNA for the CDR3: TGTGCCATCACCTCGGGGCGAGTAGTAACAGATACGCAGTATTTT. Its translation: CAITSGRVVTDTQYF.

V and J are TRBV4-1 and TRBJ2-3; 16 bases match TRBD2. The CDR3 covers 19 residues. J gave up 2 bases and V 4 bases, and 9 bases lay outside the gene matches. CDR1 MGHRA and CDR2 YSYEKL come from the germline V gene. The CDR3, as DNA: TGCGCCAGCAGCCTGGGGACTAGCGGGAGGGCCCCTTCCACAGATACGCAGTATTTT. Amino acids: CASSLGTSGRAPSTDTQYF.